The rows below give T cell receptor beta chains drawn from one sample of a study of immune evolution from preneoplasia to lung adenocarcinoma. TCRdb's copy holds only in-frame clones and misses some; the assay was immunoSEQ multiplex PCR. The data show roughly 21,000 clones, with roughly 80% seen just once and roughly 5.3% held by the top ten. Sequencing input: FFPE invasive lung adenocarcinoma tissue. Receptor source: a person in their sixties with lung adenocarcinoma. Both conserved end residues are part of each CDR3. The D gene is left open where the match is weak.

V gene	D gene	J gene	CDR3 protein
TRBV10-1	-	TRBJ2-2	CASSNTGELFF
TRBV5-5	TRBD1	TRBJ2-7	CASSLYYPGGSYEQYF
TRBV11-3	-	TRBJ2-1	CASRRGTNYNEQFF
TRBV19	TRBD2	TRBJ2-5	CASSTAGGKETQYF
TRBV7-2	TRBD1	TRBJ2-7	CASSGTGGLSYEQYF
TRBV5-4	TRBD2	TRBJ2-7	CASNLDIRSGFSYEQYF
TRBV2	-	TRBJ2-2	CASRAGSQTGELFF
TRBV4-2	TRBD1	TRBJ2-4	CASSPFGQGNDIQYF
TRBV25-1	-	TRBJ1-5	CATEPSFNQPQHF
TRBV5-1	TRBD2	TRBJ2-3	CASSLGTSGTTDTQYF
TRBV18	-	TRBJ2-2	CASSPTSIPNTGELFF
TRBV28	TRBD1	TRBJ2-7	CASSSGQGSYEQYF
TRBV12-5	TRBD2	TRBJ2-1	CVSGPRLAGVVRNEQFF
TRBV5-5	-	TRBJ1-3	CASSRLRETDGNTIYF
TRBV5-8	-	TRBJ2-2	CASRPTNTGELFF
TRBV19	-	TRBJ2-5	CASSINSASQETQYF
TRBV5-1	-	TRBJ1-1	CASSLGSLNTEAFF
TRBV11-2	-	TRBJ2-6	CASSLVAGLISGANVLTF
TRBV27	TRBD1	TRBJ1-1	CASSFRTGGTTEAFF
TRBV5-6	TRBD1	TRBJ1-4	CASNDDRAGEKLFF
TRBV28	-	TRBJ1-1	CASSRTAEAFF
TRBV7-3	TRBD2	TRBJ2-2	CASSLIGGRVTGELFF
TRBV7-2	TRBD1	TRBJ2-7	CASSATGTEHSYEQYF
TRBV7-7	-	TRBJ2-5	CASSPRGETQYF
TRBV12-5	-	TRBJ2-1	CASGLGGRDEQFF
TRBV6-4	-	TRBJ1-1	CASSDSSPAEAFF
TRBV29-1	-	TRBJ2-5	CSVGPKKTQYF
TRBV7-2	-	TRBJ2-1	CASSMTSYNEQFF
TRBV10-1	TRBD2	TRBJ2-1	CASSESILAGENEQFF
TRBV27	-	TRBJ2-1	CASSGGAGPSSYNEQFF
TRBV9	-	TRBJ2-2	CASSVDWTGELFF
TRBV28	-	TRBJ2-3	CASSFVAGTDTQYF
TRBV27	TRBD2	TRBJ2-7	CASSLSGRASYEQYF
TRBV2	TRBD1	TRBJ1-4	CASVREGGGNEKLFF
TRBV7-9	-	TRBJ2-7	CASSYNYYEQYF
TRBV14	-	TRBJ2-7	CASSHQQLSVGEQYF
TRBV19	-	TRBJ2-1	CASSPDYSYNEQFF
TRBV10-3	TRBD2	TRBJ2-3	CAIRSQYGGTDTQYF
TRBV28	TRBD2	TRBJ2-1	CASSLPTSGRGEQFF
TRBV7-3	-	TRBJ1-2	CASSLRPGGGYTF
TRBV5-1	-	TRBJ1-1	CASSFQGEGTEAFF
TRBV30	TRBD2	TRBJ2-7	CAWRKLAGGHEQYF
TRBV19	-	TRBJ2-1	CASSIGGMARVEQFF
TRBV5-1	-	TRBJ2-7	CASSLTAGLTEQYF
TRBV2	-	TRBJ2-4	CASGFQKNIQYF
TRBV6-5	-	TRBJ2-1	CASSPLGAREQFF
TRBV2	-	TRBJ2-7	CASSDQASHEQYF
TRBV5-1	TRBD1	TRBJ2-1	CASSPPGTGRVNEQFF
TRBV6-1	-	TRBJ2-6	CASSSESSGANVLTF
TRBV11-2	TRBD1	TRBJ2-7	CASSLTDRASYEQYF
TRBV20-1	-	TRBJ2-1	CSAIRNNEQFF
TRBV2	TRBD1	TRBJ2-5	CASPRDRGYLEQETQYF
TRBV25-1	-	TRBJ2-7	CASSEGWGAPSYEQYF
TRBV25-1	TRBD1	TRBJ1-1	CASSPGGGNTEAFF